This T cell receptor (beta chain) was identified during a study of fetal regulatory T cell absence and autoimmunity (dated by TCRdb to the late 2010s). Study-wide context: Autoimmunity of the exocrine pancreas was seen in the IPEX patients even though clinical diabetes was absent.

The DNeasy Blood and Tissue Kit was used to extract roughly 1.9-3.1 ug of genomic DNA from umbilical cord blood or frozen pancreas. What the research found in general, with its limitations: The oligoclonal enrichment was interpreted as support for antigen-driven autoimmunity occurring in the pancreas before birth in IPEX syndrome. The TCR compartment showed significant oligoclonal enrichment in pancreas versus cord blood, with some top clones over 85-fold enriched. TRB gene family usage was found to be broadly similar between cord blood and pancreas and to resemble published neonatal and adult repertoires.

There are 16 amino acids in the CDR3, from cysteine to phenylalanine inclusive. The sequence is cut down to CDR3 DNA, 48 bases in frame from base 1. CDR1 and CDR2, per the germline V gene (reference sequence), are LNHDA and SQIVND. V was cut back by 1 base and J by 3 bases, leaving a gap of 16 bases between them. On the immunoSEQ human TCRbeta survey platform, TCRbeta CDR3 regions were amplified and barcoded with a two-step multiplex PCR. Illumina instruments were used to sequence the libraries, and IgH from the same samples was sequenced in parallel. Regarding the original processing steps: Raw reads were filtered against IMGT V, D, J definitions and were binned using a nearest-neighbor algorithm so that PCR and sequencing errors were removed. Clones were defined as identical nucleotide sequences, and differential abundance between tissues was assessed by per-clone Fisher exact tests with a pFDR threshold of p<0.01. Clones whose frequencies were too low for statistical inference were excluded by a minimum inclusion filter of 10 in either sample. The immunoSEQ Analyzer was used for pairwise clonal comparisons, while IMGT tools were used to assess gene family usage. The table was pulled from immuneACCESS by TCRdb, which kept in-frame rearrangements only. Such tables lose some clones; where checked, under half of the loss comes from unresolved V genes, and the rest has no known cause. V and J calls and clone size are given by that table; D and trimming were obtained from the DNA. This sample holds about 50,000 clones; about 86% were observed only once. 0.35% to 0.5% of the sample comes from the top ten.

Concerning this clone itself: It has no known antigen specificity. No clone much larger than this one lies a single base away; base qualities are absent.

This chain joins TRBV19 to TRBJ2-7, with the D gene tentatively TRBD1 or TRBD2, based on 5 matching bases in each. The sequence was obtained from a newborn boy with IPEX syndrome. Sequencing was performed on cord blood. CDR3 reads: CASSIVWGRQRYEQYF. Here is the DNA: TGTGCCAGTAGTATAGTTTGGGGGAGACAGCGCTACGAGCAGTACTTC.